Here is one T cell receptor (beta chain) with its context. The target antigen is unknown. These data are taken from a study of OX40 agonist ivuxolimab in advanced cancers. For the study at large: Ivuxolimab, an antibody that agonizes OX40 (CD134), was administered to the patients. The patients received ivuxolimab by intravenous route every 2 weeks at 0.01 to 10 mg/kg. Three individuals attained partial responses, comprising one hepatocellular carcinoma case and two cutaneous melanoma cases.

The repertoire was sequenced with immunoSEQ multiplex PCR; TCRdb's copy has only in-frame clones and lacks some. The data show over 55,000 clones, 75% to 85% seen once. CDR1 is MNHEY, CDR2 SVGAGI, per germline. The CDR3 extends over 13 amino acids. V dropped 8 bases and J dropped 2 bases, with 9 bases sitting between them. Regarding the study as a whole: At 0.1 to 3.0 mg/kg, CD4+ and CD8+ blood T cells expanded clonally by week 6.

This TCR was recovered from an adult with an advanced solid tumor such as melanoma, head and neck, liver or kidney cancer. The sequencing here drew on CD4+ or CD8+ T cells sorted from blood, taken in a trial of the OX40 agonist ivuxolimab. This chain uses TRBV6-5 with TRBJ1-4, with D uncertain. The CDR3 bases are TGTGCCAGCGCGAGGATCACTAATGAAAAACTGTTTTTT. It specifies CASARITNEKLFF.